By its share, the clone carrying this T cell receptor (beta chain) is medium-sized. Its antigen is not identified. The source of the sample is a study of read filtering for tumor transcriptome and immune sequencing. The wider study: Mean patient age was roughly 70 years, range roughly 40 to 80; approximately 17 male, around 14 female. Roughly 8 patients were R-ISS I, some 15 were R-ISS II, roughly 7 were R-ISS III. IR-seq gave about 3.5 to 10.27 million TCR reads per sample; RNA-seq gave roughly 80 to 1,300.

Study-wide results and limits: RNA-seq captured clonotypes less deeply and reliably than IR-seq.

From germline, CDR1 is LNHDA and CDR2 SQIVND (reference sequence). There are 13 residues in the CDR3. V was clipped by 2 bases and J by 10 bases, with 12 bases between them. Molecular barcoded adaptors covering alpha/delta and beta/gamma chains were used on approximately 400 ng RNA. TCRdb redid the calling of the reads with MiXCR, one entry per CDR3 protein. Among roughly 18,000 distinct CDR3 sequences, 22% were seen once, and the ten largest hold approximately 25%. The sequenced sample consisted of a population of CD138-negative cells sorted from bone marrow. V and J are TRBV19 and TRBJ2-1; a possible D gene is TRBD1 (5 bases). The sequence came from a donor over 35 with multiple myeloma. For the CDR3, the DNA is TGTGCCAGTAGTATACAAGGGGTGGGGGAGCAGTTCTTC. It yields the protein CASSIQGVGEQFF.